The 18 T cell receptor beta chains presented below share a single source sample, sequenced in a study of cytomegalovirus exposure and HLA in healthy donors. The study ran its PCR with 60 Vbeta and 13 Jbeta primers. TCRdb's copy holds only in-frame clones and misses some; the assay was immunoSEQ multiplex PCR. Here the sample table reports roughly 50,000 clones. Sequenced: PBMCs. The receptors were gathered from a middle-aged woman in good health and CMV-seronegative.

The CDR3 here is CSAGGGGYGYTF. The CDR3 coding sequence is TGCAGCGCCGGGGGGGGTGGCTATGGCTACACCTTC. The chain combines TRBV29-1 with TRBJ1-2, with D perhaps TRBD1 (5 bases). Trimming removed 7 bases from V and 4 bases from J, with 13 bases in between. The CDR3 loop spans 12 amino acids. CDR1 and CDR2 from the germline V gene are SQVTM and ANQGSEA.

This chain uses TRBV15 with TRBJ2-7; 7 bases line up with TRBD2. Germline loops: CDR1 LNHNV, CDR2 YYDKDF (reference sequence). J lost 7 bases, V lost 8 bases, and 26 bases had no gene match. The CDR3 runs to 18 residues. The CDR3: CATAVGYETSELLREQYF. CDR3 DNA: TGTGCCACCGCCGTCGGGTATGAAACTAGCGAGCTCCTACGGGAGCAGTACTTC.

The rearrangement joins TRBV7-3 to TRBJ1-2; no definite D call. Germline V gene sequence: CDR1 SGHTA, CDR2 FQGTGA. V lost 0 bases and J 0 bases, leaving 5 bases between the germline ends. This CDR3 spans 14 amino acids. This CDR3 reads CASSLTPANYGYTF. CDR3 coding DNA: TGTGCCAGCAGCTTAACCCCAGCTAACTATGGCTACACCTTC. Using reference TRBV7-3 and TRBJ1-2 for the parts outside the CDR3, the full variable domain is GAGVSQTPSNKVTEKGKYVELRCDPISGHTALYWYRQSLGQGPEFLIYFQGTGAADDSGLPNDRFFAVRPEGSVSTLKIQRTERGDSAVYLCASSLTPANYGYTFGSGTRLTVV.

In DNA, the CDR3 is TGTGCCAGCAGCCAAGTCGGTTTGCAGGGCACCTATGGCTACACCTTC. This encodes CASSQVGLQGTYGYTF. The chain recombines TRBV4-2 with TRBJ1-2, with D maybe TRBD1 (5 bases). V shed 1 base and J shed 4 bases, with 16 bases lying between them. This CDR3 contains 16 residues. Germline CDR1 is LGHNA and CDR2 is YNFKEQ.

In the case of this clone: At one of its ends the junction is not consistent with the germline gene, which may arise from a read error. V is TRBV11-3 and J is TRBJ1-2, with a tentative D call TRBD1 (6 bases). Germline loops: CDR1 SGHNT, CDR2 YENEEA. The CDR3 covers 12 residues. The CDR3 bases are TGTGCCAGCAGCTTGGGACCCCGGGACAAAGTCTTC. Translated, it gives CASSLGPRDKVF.

The rearrangement uses TRBV2 and TRBJ2-7, with D uncertain. Germline V gene sequence: CDR1 SNHLY, CDR2 FYNNEI. This CDR3 spans 12 amino acids. The V end lost 3 bases, the J end lost 4 bases, and 7 bases lay between the germline ends. As DNA, the CDR3 is TGTGCCAGCAGTGAGGGCAGTTACGAGCAGTACTTC. Translation: CASSEGSYEQYF.

This chain connects TRBV2 to TRBJ2-7; TRBD2 might be the D (7 bases). Germline V CDR1 and CDR2: SNHLY, FYNNEI. V shed 3 bases and J shed 4 bases, with 22 bases lying between them. The CDR3 spans 17 residues. The CDR3 loop is CASSDPQLGGGTYEQYF. The CDR3 bases are TGTGCCAGCAGTGATCCCCAGTTGGGAGGGGGTACATACGAGCAGTACTTC.

The rearrangement uses TRBV10-3 and TRBJ1-1, with a possible D match to TRBD1 (5 bases). This CDR3 has 12 residues. The V gene lost 6 bases and the J gene lost 5 bases, with 10 bases spanning the gap. Germline values: CDR1 ENHRY, CDR2 SYGVKD. The CDR3 region is CAISTTETEAFF. The DNA of the CDR3 is TGTGCCATCAGCACGACAGAGACTGAAGCTTTCTTT.

The chain employs TRBV4-2 and TRBJ2-5; perhaps TRBD1 as D (5 bases). V was pared by 1 base and J by 0 bases, with 15 bases between. The CDR3 totals 17 residues. Germline CDR1 and CDR2: LGHNA and YNFKEQ. CDR3 DNA: TGTGCCAGCAGCCAAGGGGTAGGGGAAGGCTACCAAGAGACCCAGTACTTC. This translates into CASSQGVGEGYQETQYF.

The CDR3 DNA reads TGTGCCAGCAGGTGGGACAGGGACACTGAAGCTTTCTTT. Protein sequence: CASRWDRDTEAFF. The chain employs TRBV6-5 and TRBJ1-1; 9 bases fit TRBD1. The CDR3 runs to 13 residues. CDR1 MNHEY and CDR2 SVGAGI come from the germline V gene. Losses at the gene ends were 6 bases for V and 3 bases for J; bases not matched to a gene: 2.

V usage is TRBV20-1 and J usage is TRBJ1-2; no reliable D call. In germline, CDR1 is DFQATT, CDR2 SNEGSKA (reference sequence). V lost 6 bases, J lost 0 bases, and 2 bases lay in between. The CDR3 has 10 residues. CDR3 DNA: TGCAGTGCCGCTAACTATGGCTACACCTTC. Its protein product is CSAANYGYTF.

This rearrangement joins TRBV13 to TRBJ2-7; TRBD1 matches at 8 bases. Germline CDR1 is PRHDT and CDR2 is FYEKMQ (reference sequence). V shed 4 bases, J shed 6 bases, and the junction held 8 bases outside the gene matches. There are 14 residues in the CDR3. CDR3 protein: CASSSSGRGLEQYF. The CDR3 DNA follows: TGTGCCAGCAGCTCTTCAGGCAGGGGGCTCGAGCAGTACTTC.

The chain combines TRBV4-3 with TRBJ2-3; 10 bases map to TRBD2. The CDR3 has 16 amino acids. The junction had 3 bases not matched to a gene; V was cut back by 3 bases and J by 0 bases. Germline V lookup: CDR1 LGHNA, CDR2 YSLEER. The chain's CDR3 is CASSQETSGSTDTQYF. The CDR3 coding sequence is TGCGCCAGCAGCCAGGAGACTAGCGGGAGCACAGATACGCAGTATTTT.

The chain links TRBV29-1 to TRBJ1-1, with a weak D call TRBD1 (5 bases). The CDR3 covers 14 residues. Germline V CDR1 and CDR2: SQVTM, ANQGSEA. V was shortened by 4 bases and J by 3 bases, with 15 bases between the two germline ends. This CDR3 is CSVARQWLDTEAFF. CDR3 bases: TGCAGCGTTGCGAGACAGTGGCTAGACACTGAAGCTTTCTTT.

The V call is TRBV2, the J call TRBJ1-2, with 8 nucleotides matching TRBD1. CDR1 SNHLY and CDR2 FYNNEI come from the germline V gene. Germline trimming cut 6 bases from V and 2 bases from J; bases unmatched to any gene: 17. The CDR3 totals 18 residues. In nucleotides, the CDR3 is TGTGCCAGCAGCGAAAGGTATGGAGGGGACAGGATCAACTATGGCTACACCTTC. It codes for CASSERYGGDRINYGYTF.

Turning to this clone: Compared with germline, one end of the junction differs, possibly owing to a read error. The identical CDR3 is also encoded by other nucleotide sequences in the sample. The rearrangement links TRBV5-1 to TRBJ1-1, with 10 nucleotides matching TRBD1. The CDR3 has 15 amino acids. Germline V gene sequence: CDR1 SGHRS, CDR2 YFSETQ. CDR3 nucleotide sequence: TGTGCCAGCAGCAAACGACAGGGGGCGGACACTGAAGCTTTCTTT. It codes for CASSKRQGADTEAFF.

The gene calls are TRBV27 and TRBJ2-1, with TRBD1 matching 7 bases. J was trimmed by 5 bases and V by 8 bases; bases with no gene match: 12. The CDR3 length is 15 residues. Germline values: CDR1 MNHEY, CDR2 SMNVEV (reference sequence). The CDR3, as DNA: TGTGCCAGCTCTGTTCGTGGGACAGCAGACAATGAGCAGTTCTTC. This gives the protein CASSVRGTADNEQFF.

V and J are TRBV19 and TRBJ1-1, with TRBD1 matching 8 bases. The germline CDR1 and CDR2 sequences are LNHDA and SQIVND (reference sequence). Trimming cost V 5 bases and J 4 bases; bases outside gene matches: 9. The CDR3 runs to 15 residues. The CDR3 bases are TGTGCCAGTAGTGAGGACAGGGAGGTTGGCACTGAAGCTTTCTTT. It translates to CASSEDREVGTEAFF.